This TCR beta chain was found in a study of shared clonotypes between healthy human individuals. Concerning this clone: What it recognizes is unknown.

CD45RO negativity and positive selection for CCR7 defined naive CD8 cells, a population that excluded terminally differentiated effector memory CD45RA+ cells. Assay: immunoSEQ multiplex PCR; the TCRdb copy retains only in-frame clones and omits some. This table holds about 2.1 million clones, around 93% found once. Study-wide results and caveats: Compared with clonotypes that all four donors shared, non-shared clonotypes had lower generation probabilities.

The CDR3 runs to 14 residues. Germline V gives CDR1 LNHDA, CDR2 SQIVND (reference sequence). V lost 4 bases, J lost 0 bases, and 10 bases lay in between. Sequencing was done on a sample of naive CD8+ T cells from PBMCs. The origin of this receptor is a man in his late teens or twenties in good health. Some clones in this sample may be carry-over from other donors' samples. J is TRBJ2-7 and V is TRBV19, with a tentative D call TRBD2 (6 bases). The CDR3 sequence is CASSTRTNSYEQYF. In DNA, the CDR3 is TGTGCCAGTAGTACCCGGACTAACTCCTACGAGCAGTACTTC.